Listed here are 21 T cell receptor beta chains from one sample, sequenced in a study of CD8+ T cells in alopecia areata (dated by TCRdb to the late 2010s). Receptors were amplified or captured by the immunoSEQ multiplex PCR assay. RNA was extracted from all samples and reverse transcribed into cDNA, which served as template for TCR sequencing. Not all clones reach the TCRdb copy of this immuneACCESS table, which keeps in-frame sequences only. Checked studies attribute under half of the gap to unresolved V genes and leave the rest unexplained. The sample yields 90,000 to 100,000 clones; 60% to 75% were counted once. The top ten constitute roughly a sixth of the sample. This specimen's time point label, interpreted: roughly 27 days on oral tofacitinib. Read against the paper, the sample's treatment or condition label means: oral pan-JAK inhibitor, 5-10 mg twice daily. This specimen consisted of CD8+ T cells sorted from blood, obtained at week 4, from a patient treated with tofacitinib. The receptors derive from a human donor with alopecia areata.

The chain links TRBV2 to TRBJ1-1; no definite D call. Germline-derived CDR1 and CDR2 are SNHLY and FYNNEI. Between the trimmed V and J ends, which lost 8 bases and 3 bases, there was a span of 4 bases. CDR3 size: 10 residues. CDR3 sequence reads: CASGDTEAFF. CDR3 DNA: TGTGCCAGCGGGGACACTGAAGCTTTCTTT.

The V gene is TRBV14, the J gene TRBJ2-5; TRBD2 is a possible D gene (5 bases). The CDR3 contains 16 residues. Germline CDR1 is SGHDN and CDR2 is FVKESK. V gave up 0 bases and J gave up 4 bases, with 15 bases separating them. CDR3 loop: CASSQEQPSGLETQYF. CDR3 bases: TGTGCCAGCAGCCAAGAACAACCCTCGGGGTTAGAGACCCAGTACTTC.

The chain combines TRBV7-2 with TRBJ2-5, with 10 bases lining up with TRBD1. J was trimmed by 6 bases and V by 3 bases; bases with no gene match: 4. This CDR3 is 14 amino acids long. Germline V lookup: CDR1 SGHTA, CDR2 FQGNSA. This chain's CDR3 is CASSLDRGTKTQYF. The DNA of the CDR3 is TGTGCCAGCAGCTTGGACAGGGGGACCAAGACCCAGTACTTC.

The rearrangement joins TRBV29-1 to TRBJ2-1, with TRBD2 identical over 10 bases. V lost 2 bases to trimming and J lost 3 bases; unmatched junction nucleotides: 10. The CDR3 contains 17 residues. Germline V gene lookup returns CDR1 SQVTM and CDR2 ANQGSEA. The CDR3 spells CSVEIAGGPSFYNEQFF. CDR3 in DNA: TGCAGCGTTGAAATAGCGGGGGGACCCTCTTTCTACAATGAGCAGTTCTTC.

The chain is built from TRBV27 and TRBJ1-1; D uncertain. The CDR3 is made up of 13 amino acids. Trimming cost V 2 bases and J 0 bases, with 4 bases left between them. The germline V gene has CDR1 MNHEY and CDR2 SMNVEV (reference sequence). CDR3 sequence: CASSLQVNTEAFF. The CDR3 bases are TGTGCCAGCAGTTTACAAGTGAACACTGAAGCTTTCTTT.

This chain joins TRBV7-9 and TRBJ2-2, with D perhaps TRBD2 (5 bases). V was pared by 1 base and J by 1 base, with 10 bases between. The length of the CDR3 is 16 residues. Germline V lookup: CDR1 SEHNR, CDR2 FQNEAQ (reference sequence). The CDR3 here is CASSLVEVQNTGELFF. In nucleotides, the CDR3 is TGTGCCAGCAGCTTAGTGGAGGTCCAGAACACCGGGGAGCTGTTTTTT.

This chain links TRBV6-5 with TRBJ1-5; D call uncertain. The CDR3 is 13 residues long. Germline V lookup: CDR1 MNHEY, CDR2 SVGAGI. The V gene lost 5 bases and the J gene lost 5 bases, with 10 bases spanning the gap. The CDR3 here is CASSALSDQPQHF. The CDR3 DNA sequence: TGTGCCAGCAGTGCCCTATCAGATCAGCCCCAGCATTTT.

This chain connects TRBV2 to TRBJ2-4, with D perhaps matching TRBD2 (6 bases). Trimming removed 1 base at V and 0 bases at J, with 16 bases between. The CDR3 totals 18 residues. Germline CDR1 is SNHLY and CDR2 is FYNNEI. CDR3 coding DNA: TGTGCCAGCAGTGAAGGGGTAGACGTGGGACTAGCCAAAAACATTCAGTACTTC. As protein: CASSEGVDVGLAKNIQYF.

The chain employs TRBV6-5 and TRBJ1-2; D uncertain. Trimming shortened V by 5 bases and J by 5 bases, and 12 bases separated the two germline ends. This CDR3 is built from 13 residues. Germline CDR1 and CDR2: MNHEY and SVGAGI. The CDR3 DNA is TGTGCCAGCAGTCGACCTGGGCTATATGGCTACACCTTC. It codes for CASSRPGLYGYTF.

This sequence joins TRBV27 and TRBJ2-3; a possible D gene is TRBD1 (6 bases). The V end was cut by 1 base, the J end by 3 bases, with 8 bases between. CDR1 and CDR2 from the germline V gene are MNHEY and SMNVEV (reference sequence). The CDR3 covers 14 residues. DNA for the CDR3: TGTGCCAGCAGTTTATTTGGACAGACAGATACGCAGTATTTT. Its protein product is CASSLFGQTDTQYF.

The CDR3 here is CASSQGGNYGYTF. CDR3 in DNA: TGTGCCAGCAGCCAAGGGGGTAACTATGGCTACACCTTC. The rearrangement links TRBV14 to TRBJ1-2; no clear D. Trimming took 1 base from V and 1 from J, leaving 4 bases between them. Germline V lookup: CDR1 SGHDN, CDR2 FVKESK. The CDR3 has 13 amino acids.

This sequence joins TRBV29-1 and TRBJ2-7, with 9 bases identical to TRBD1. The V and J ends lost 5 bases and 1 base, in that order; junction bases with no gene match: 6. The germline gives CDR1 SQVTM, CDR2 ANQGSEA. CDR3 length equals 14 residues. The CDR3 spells CSVWTGERSYEQYF. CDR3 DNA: TGCAGCGTTTGGACAGGGGAAAGGTCCTACGAGCAGTACTTC.

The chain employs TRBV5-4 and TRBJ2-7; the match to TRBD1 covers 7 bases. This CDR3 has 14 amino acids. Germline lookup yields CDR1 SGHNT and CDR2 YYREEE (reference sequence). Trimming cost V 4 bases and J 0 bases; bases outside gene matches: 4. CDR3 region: CASSPGDSSYEQYF. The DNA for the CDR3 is TGTGCCAGCAGCCCAGGGGACAGCTCCTACGAGCAGTACTTC.

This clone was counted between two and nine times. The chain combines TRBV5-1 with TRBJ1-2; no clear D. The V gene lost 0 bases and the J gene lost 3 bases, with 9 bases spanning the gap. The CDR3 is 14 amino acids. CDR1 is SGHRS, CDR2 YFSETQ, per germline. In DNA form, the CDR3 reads TGCGCCAGCAGCTTGGTCCCGGGTGACTATGGCTACACCTTC. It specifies CASSLVPGDYGYTF. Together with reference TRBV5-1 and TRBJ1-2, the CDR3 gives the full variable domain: KAGVTQTPRYLIKTRGQQVTLSCSPISGHRSVSWYQQTPGQGLQFLFEYFSETQRNKGNFPGRFSGRQFSNSRSEMNVSTLELGDSALYLCASSLVPGDYGYTFGSGTRLTVV.

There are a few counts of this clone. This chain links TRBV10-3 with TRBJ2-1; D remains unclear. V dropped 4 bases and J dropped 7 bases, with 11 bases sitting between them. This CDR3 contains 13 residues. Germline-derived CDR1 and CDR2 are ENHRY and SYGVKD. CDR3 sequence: CAISGDIANEQFF. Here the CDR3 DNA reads TGTGCCATCAGTGGCGACATCGCGAATGAGCAGTTCTTC.

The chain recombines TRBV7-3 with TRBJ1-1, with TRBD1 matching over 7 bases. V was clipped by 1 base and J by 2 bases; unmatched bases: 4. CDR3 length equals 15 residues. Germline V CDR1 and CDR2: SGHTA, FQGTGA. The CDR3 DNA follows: TGTGCCAGCAGCTTAATTAGGGGGCAAAACACTGAAGCTTTCTTT. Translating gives CASSLIRGQNTEAFF.

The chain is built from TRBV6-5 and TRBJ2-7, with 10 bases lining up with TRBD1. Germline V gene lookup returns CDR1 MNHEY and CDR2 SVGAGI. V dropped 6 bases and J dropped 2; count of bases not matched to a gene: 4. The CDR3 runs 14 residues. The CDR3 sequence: CASSTGTGAYEQYF. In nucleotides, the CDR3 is TGTGCCAGCAGCACCGGGACAGGGGCCTACGAGCAGTACTTC.

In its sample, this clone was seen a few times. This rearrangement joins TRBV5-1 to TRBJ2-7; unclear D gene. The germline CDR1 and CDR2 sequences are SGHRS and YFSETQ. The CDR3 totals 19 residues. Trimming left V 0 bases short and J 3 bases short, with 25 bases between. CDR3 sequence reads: CASSLDLGSTPLGFYEQYF. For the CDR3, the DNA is TGCGCCAGCAGCTTGGATTTGGGCAGCACTCCCTTAGGTTTCTACGAGCAGTACTTC.

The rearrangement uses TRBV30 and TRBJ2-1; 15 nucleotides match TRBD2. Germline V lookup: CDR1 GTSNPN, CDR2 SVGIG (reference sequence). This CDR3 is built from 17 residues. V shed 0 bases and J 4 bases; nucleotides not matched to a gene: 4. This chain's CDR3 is CAWSVTGLAGGYNEQFF. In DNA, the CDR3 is TGTGCCTGGAGTGTCACCGGACTAGCGGGAGGGTACAATGAGCAGTTCTTC.

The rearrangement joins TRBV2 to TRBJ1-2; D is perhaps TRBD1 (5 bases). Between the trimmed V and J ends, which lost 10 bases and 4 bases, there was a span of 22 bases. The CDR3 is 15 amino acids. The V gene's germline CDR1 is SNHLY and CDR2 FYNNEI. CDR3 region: CATDSPRGVVYGYTF. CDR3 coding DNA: TGTGCCACAGACAGTCCCCGTGGGGTGGTCTATGGCTACACCTTC.

The CDR3 protein is CASSLASGSTDTQYF. For the CDR3, the DNA is TGTGCCAGCAGCTTAGCTAGCGGGAGCACAGATACGCAGTATTTT. The rearrangement uses TRBV7-6 and TRBJ2-3; 7 bases map to TRBD2. Germline V lookup: CDR1 SGHVS, CDR2 FNYEAQ. There are 15 residues in the CDR3. The ends lost 0 bases at V and 0 bases at J; junction bases unmatched: 0.